Presented here are 23 T cell receptor beta chains from one specimen sequenced in a study of radiotherapy plus CTLA-4 blockade in lung cancer. Libraries were prepared by immunoSEQ multiplex PCR; TCRdb keeps only in-frame clonotypes and omits some of them. The sample lists some 51,000 clones, roughly 77% occurring once. The source material was peripheral blood, sampled from a patient treated with radiotherapy plus ipilimumab. These receptor sequences come from a human donor with non-small cell lung cancer who had a complete response to radiotherapy plus ipilimumab.

J is TRBJ2-7 and V is TRBV7-9, with TRBD2 identical over 12 bases. Trimming took 3 bases from V and 0 from J; bases not matched to a gene: 3. This CDR3 is 16 amino acids long. Germline V gene sequence: CDR1 SEHNR, CDR2 FQNEAQ (reference sequence). The CDR3 is CASSLTSGSTSYEQYV. The CDR3 DNA follows: TGTGCCAGCAGCTTGACTAGCGGGAGCACCTCCTACGAGCAGTACGTC.

This clone was detected a few times. The chain carries TRBV25-1 and TRBJ2-7; D uncertain. CDR3 size: 14 residues. Germline CDR1 and CDR2: MGHDK and SYGVNS. V lost 7 bases and J lost 2, with 15 bases in between. The CDR3 region has the DNA TGTGCCAGCAAGGAATTGGCGAGCGCCTACGAGCAGTACGTC. It is translated as CASKELASAYEQYV.

This rearrangement joins TRBV12-5 to TRBJ1-5; weak D call: TRBD1 (5 bases). Between the trimmed V and J ends, which lost 6 bases and 1 base, there was a span of 13 bases. Per the germline V gene, CDR1 is LGHNT and CDR2 is FRNRAP. The CDR3 has 15 amino acids. In DNA, the CDR3 is TGTGCTAGTGGCCCTTCCGGGGGGAGCAATCAGCCCCAGCATTTT. Encoded protein: CASGPSGGSNQPQHF.

The chain has TRBV5-1 and TRBJ2-3; weak D call: TRBD2 (6 bases). Trimming removed 5 bases at V and 0 bases at J, with 19 bases between. The CDR3 is made up of 17 amino acids. In germline, CDR1 is SGHRS, CDR2 YFSETQ. CDR3 nucleotide sequence: TGCGCCAGCAGTAGGGTAGGCCGGGAGACTAGCACAGATACGCAGTATTTT. Its protein product is CASSRVGRETSTDTQYF.

The chain carries TRBV9 and TRBJ1-5, with D tentatively TRBD1 (5 bases). V was cut by 5 bases and J by 1 base, with 13 bases left in between. The germline CDR1 and CDR2 sequences are SGDLS and YYNGEE. The length of the CDR3 is 15 residues. CDR3 loop: CASSKGSGSNQPQHF. The CDR3 nucleotides read TGTGCCAGCAGTAAGGGGAGCGGGAGCAATCAGCCCCAGCATTTT.

The gene calls are TRBV9 and TRBJ2-5; a possible D gene is TRBD2 (5 bases). The CDR3 has 14 residues. V lost 4 bases, J lost 5 bases, and 15 bases lay in between. The germline V gene has CDR1 SGDLS and CDR2 YYNGEE. CDR3 amino acids: CASSPWASSETQYF. The CDR3 bases are TGTGCCAGCAGCCCATGGGCTAGCAGCGAGACCCAGTACTTC.

The rearrangement uses TRBV19 and TRBJ2-2; 7 bases are shared with TRBD2. CDR1 LNHDA and CDR2 SQIVND come from the germline V gene (reference sequence). V lost 7 bases to trimming and J lost 5 bases; unmatched junction nucleotides: 13. The CDR3 is made up of 16 amino acids. The CDR3 sequence is CASKTRVAGLTGELFF. CDR3 coding DNA: TGTGCCAGTAAAACAAGGGTAGCGGGCCTTACCGGGGAGCTGTTTTTT.

The J gene is TRBJ2-5, the V gene TRBV5-6; D unresolved. This CDR3 is 15 amino acids long. The V and J ends lost 0 bases and 1 base respectively, with 10 bases between them. Germline V gives CDR1 SGHDT, CDR2 YYEEEE. CDR3 DNA: TGTGCCAGCAGCTTGGCCCCAGGCCCCCAAGAGACCCAGTACTTC. It specifies CASSLAPGPQETQYF.

The V and J genes are TRBV2 and TRBJ2-7; 7 nucleotides line up with TRBD2. Germline V gives CDR1 SNHLY, CDR2 FYNNEI. The J segment lost 6 bases and the V segment lost 4 bases, leaving 9 bases of the junction unmatched. The CDR3 has 14 amino acids. The CDR3 coding sequence is TGTGCCAGCAGTGGGGGCGGGAGTAGGTCCGAGCAGTACGTC. Its translation is CASSGGGSRSEQYV.

The chain links TRBV6-6 to TRBJ2-5, with TRBD1 identical over 10 bases. The CDR3 extends over 14 amino acids. V lost 7 bases and J lost 1; bases outside the gene matches: 3. Looked up from germline, CDR1 is MNHNY and CDR2 is SVGAGI (reference sequence). CDR3: CASIRQGAQETQYF. The CDR3 DNA reads as TGTGCCAGCATCCGACAGGGGGCCCAAGAGACCCAGTACTTC.

The V gene is TRBV7-8, the J gene TRBJ2-7; D might be TRBD2 (6 bases). This CDR3 spans 14 amino acids. V was shortened by 7 bases and J by 4 bases, with 17 bases between the two germline ends. Germline assignment: CDR1 SGHVS and CDR2 FQNEAQ. This chain's CDR3 is CASTQRRGWYEQYF. The CDR3 coding sequence is TGTGCCAGCACCCAACGGAGGGGATGGTACGAGCAGTACTTC. The whole variable domain, filled in from reference TRBV7-8 and TRBJ2-7, reads GAGVSQSPRYKVAKRGQDVALRCDPISGHVSLFWYQQALGQGPEFLTYFQNEAQLDKSGLPSDRFFAERPEGSVSTLKIQRTQQEDSAVYLCASTQRRGWYEQYFGPGTRLTVT.

This chain uses TRBV9 with TRBJ1-3; 7 nucleotides agree with TRBD1. The CDR3 extends over 15 amino acids. Per germline, CDR1 SGDLS and CDR2 YYNGEE. The V gene end was trimmed by 4 bases and the J gene end by 9 bases; junction bases not matched to a gene: 13. The CDR3 DNA is TGTGCCAGCAGCAGCCTACAGGGGCAAAGTAGCACCATATATTTT. This translates into CASSSLQGQSSTIYF.

The rearrangement links TRBV11-3 to TRBJ2-3; 7 bases line up with TRBD1. The trim removed 5 bases at V and 0 bases at J, leaving 8 bases unmatched. This CDR3 has 16 amino acids. CDR1 is SGHNT and CDR2 is YENEEA in the germline V gene. The CDR3 is CASSTGQYQSTDTQYF. The CDR3 DNA reads as TGTGCCAGCAGCACGGGACAGTATCAAAGCACAGATACGCAGTATTTT.

This chain uses TRBV4-3 with TRBJ2-5; a possible D gene is TRBD2 (5 bases). Trimming cost V 0 bases and J 5 bases, with 16 bases left between them. Germline values: CDR1 LGHNA, CDR2 YSLEER. The CDR3 length is 16 residues. CDR3 sequence reads: CASSQDITGFGETQYF. CDR3 coding DNA: TGCGCCAGCAGCCAAGATATTACGGGGTTTGGGGAGACCCAGTACTTC.

This rearrangement joins TRBV18 to TRBJ2-7, with a possible D match to TRBD1 (6 bases). The germline gives CDR1 KGHSH, CDR2 LQKENI. The CDR3 is 13 residues long. V lost 2 bases and J lost 3, with 8 bases in between. This CDR3 reads CASSPGQNYEQYF. The CDR3 nucleotides are TGTGCCAGCTCACCAGGACAGAACTACGAGCAGTACTTC.

The J gene is TRBJ1-5, the V gene TRBV7-2; 7 bases map to TRBD1. The V segment lost 1 base and the J segment 2 bases; nucleotides outside the gene matches: 5. Germline-derived CDR1 and CDR2 are SGHTA and FQGNSA. The CDR3 runs 16 residues. CDR3 region: CASSLEKTGGNQPQHF. For the CDR3, the DNA is TGTGCCAGCAGCTTAGAAAAAACAGGGGGCAATCAGCCCCAGCATTTT.

This clone was picked up a small number of times. The sample holds other DNA sequences that translate to the same CDR3. The chain couples TRBV28 to TRBJ1-4, with TRBD1 matching over 7 bases. CDR1 and CDR2 from the germline V gene are MDHEN and SYDVKM. The CDR3 runs to 14 residues. The V segment lost 5 bases and the J segment 5 bases; nucleotides outside the gene matches: 5. The CDR3 nucleotides read TGTGCCAGCAGTCCGGGACAGCGCAATGAAAAACTGTTTTTT. Translation gives CASSPGQRNEKLFF. Variable domain in full (rest from reference TRBV28 and TRBJ1-4): DVKVTQSSRYLVKRTGEKVFLECVQDMDHENMFWYRQDPGLGLRLIYFSYDVKMKEKGDIPEGYSVSREKKERFSLILESASTNQTSMYLCASSPGQRNEKLFFGSGTQLSVL.

V is TRBV18 and J is TRBJ2-3, with D maybe TRBD2 (6 bases). With 4 bases removed from V and 4 bases from J, the gap between germline ends came to 9 bases. Germline V gives CDR1 KGHSH, CDR2 LQKENI. This CDR3 contains 13 residues. The CDR3 DNA follows: TGTGCCAGCTCACTCGGGGAGGCAGATACGCAGTATTTT. Protein product: CASSLGEADTQYF.

This clone was seen a few times. The V and J genes are TRBV7-9 and TRBJ2-2; 8 bases align to TRBD2. Losses at the gene ends were 4 bases for V and 5 bases for J; bases not matched to a gene: 6. The CDR3 sequence is 15 residues long. From germline, CDR1 is SEHNR and CDR2 FQNEAQ (reference sequence). CDR3 in DNA: TGTGCCAGCAGCTACCGGGGGGGCAGTACCGGGGAGCTGTTTTTT. Translation gives CASSYRGGSTGELFF.

The chain employs TRBV30 and TRBJ2-5; 9 bases fit TRBD2. Per germline, CDR1 GTSNPN and CDR2 SVGIG (reference sequence). The CDR3 spans 13 residues. Germline trimming cut 7 bases from V and 5 bases from J; bases unmatched to any gene: 8. CDR3 residues: CAFVAGAAETQYF. The CDR3 DNA reads as TGTGCCTTCGTAGCGGGAGCGGCGGAGACCCAGTACTTC.

This clone was observed a few times. This sequence joins TRBV7-2 and TRBJ1-2; unclear D gene. Trimming pared 5 bases from V and 0 bases from J, leaving 13 bases between. This CDR3 comprises 15 residues. Germline CDR1 is SGHTA and CDR2 is FQGNSA. CDR3 DNA sequence: TGTGCCAGCAGCCCCGGGAGGGTAGCTAACTATGGCTACACCTTC. Encoded protein: CASSPGRVANYGYTF.

This rearrangement joins TRBV5-1 to TRBJ1-4; no reliable D call. This CDR3 region has 15 residues. Per germline, CDR1 SGHRS and CDR2 YFSETQ. Trimming took off 4 bases at V and 4 bases at J, with 14 bases between the two ends. The CDR3 DNA is TGCGCCAGCAGCCCCCAGGTTTCCAATAATGAAAAACTGTTTTTT. Its protein is CASSPQVSNNEKLFF.

This chain links TRBV5-1 with TRBJ2-4; 7 bases align to TRBD2. CDR3 length: 14 residues. Germline assignment: CDR1 SGHRS and CDR2 YFSETQ. Unmatched junction bases numbered 9, after V lost 4 bases and J lost 8 bases. The CDR3 here is CASSGPLGGDIQYF. In DNA form, the CDR3 reads TGCGCCAGCAGCGGACCGCTGGGAGGGGACATTCAGTACTTC.